This T cell receptor (beta chain) was found in a study of cytomegalovirus exposure and HLA in healthy donors. CDR3 length: 21 amino acids. V was pared by 0 bases and J by 4 bases, with 20 bases of the junction left unmatched. CDR1 and CDR2 (germline): LNHNV, YYDKDF (reference sequence). Both 60 Vbeta primers and 13 Jbeta primers went into the PCR. Produced via immunoSEQ multiplex PCR; TCRdb's table is partial and in-frame only. The sample has about 120,000 clones; 75% are singletons. V gene TRBV15 combines with J gene TRBJ1-1; 10 bases map to TRBD1. The clonotype comes from a woman between 18 and 29 years old in good health and CMV-seronegative. The sequenced sample was PBMCs. CDR3 bases: TGTGCCACCAGCAGAGACCGTCCGACAGGGGGCTTAGATATTAGTTTCACTGAAGCTTTCTTT. Its translation: CATSRDRPTGGLDISFTEAFF.